This is a list of T cell receptor beta chains from one sample in a study of identical twins. TCRdb reprocessed the 5' RACE reads with MiXCR, giving one entry per CDR3 protein. The sample lists approximately 600,000 distinct CDR3 sequences, more than 9% occurring once. These data also formed part of another study, on yellow fever vaccine responses in identical twins.

Material for sequencing was PBMCs. The origin of the receptors is a woman in her late teens or twenties in good health. The CDR3 runs from the conserved cysteine through the conserved F or W. A D gene is named only where the DNA matches it firmly. Expanded clones get a size class; other rows say once, few or many, or leave the size out.

TRBJ2-1,many,-,TRBV28,CASTAGYNEQFF,TGTGCCAGCACAGCGGGCTACAATGAGCAGTTCTTC
TRBJ2-3,many,TRBD1,TRBV29-1,CSALPTGPTTDTQYF,TGCAGCGCCCTACCGACAGGGCCCACCACAGATACGCAGTATTTT
TRBJ2-2,-,-,TRBV30,CAWRGLPPTGELFF,TGTGCCTGGAGAGGACTTCCACCCACCGGGGAGCTGTTTTTT
TRBJ2-3,few,TRBD1,TRBV7-9,CASSLWTGSTDTQYF,TGTGCCAGCAGCTTATGGACAGGGAGCACAGATACGCAGTATTTT
TRBJ2-3,few,TRBD2,TRBV29-1,CSAAGGLADTQYF,TGCAGCGCAGCGGGAGGGCTCGCAGATACGCAGTATTTT
TRBJ2-2,-,-,TRBV29-1,CSVKGSVSPKSTGELFF,TGCAGCGTTAAAGGGTCGGTCTCACCGAAGAGCACCGGGGAGCTGTTTTTT
TRBJ2-7,-,TRBD1,TRBV2,CASSEDRGPFEQYF,TGTGCCAGCAGCGAGGACAGGGGGCCCTTCGAGCAGTACTTC
TRBJ2-1,-,TRBD2,TRBV29-1,CSVAGLAGSYNEQFF,TGCAGCGTTGCCGGACTAGCGGGCTCCTACAATGAGCAGTTCTTC
TRBJ2-1,many,-,TRBV24-1,CATQERSSYNEQFF,TGTGCCACCCAGGAAAGGAGCTCCTACAATGAGCAGTTCTTC
TRBJ2-4,-,-,TRBV5-1,CASSWAAGAKNIQYF,TGCGCCAGCAGCTGGGCGGCAGGGGCTAAAAACATTCAGTACTTC
TRBJ2-1,-,TRBD2,TRBV20-1,CSAGGLAGGWEQFF,TGCAGTGCCGGGGGACTAGCGGGGGGCTGGGAGCAGTTCTTC
TRBJ1-2,few,-,TRBV12-3/TRBV12-4,CASSLRRAPYGYTF,TGTGCCAGCAGTTTACGGAGGGCCCCATATGGCTACACCTTC
TRBJ2-2,few,TRBD1,TRBV2,CASSPTGVGELFF,TGTGCCAGCAGTCCTACAGGGGTCGGGGAGCTGTTTTTT
TRBJ2-5,few,TRBD2,TRBV20-1,CSARDHWTSGTQETQYF,TGCAGTGCTAGAGATCATTGGACTAGCGGGACTCAAGAGACCCAGTACTTC
TRBJ2-1,-,-,TRBV14,CASSQVPGSAESSYNEQFF,TGTGCCAGCAGCCAAGTTCCAGGGTCTGCGGAAAGCTCCTACAATGAGCAGTTCTTC
TRBJ2-4,many,TRBD2,TRBV11-2,CASSYAGTSGRPSGKNIQYF,TGTGCCAGCAGCTATGCCGGGACTAGCGGGAGACCCTCGGGCAAAAACATTCAGTACTTC
TRBJ2-7,-,-,TRBV6-2/TRBV6-3,CASSYWTYEQYF,TGTGCCAGCAGTTACTGGACCTACGAGCAGTACTTC
TRBJ2-7,many,-,TRBV5-5,CASSLGGLSSYEQYF,TGTGCCAGCAGCTTAGGGGGACTTAGCTCCTACGAGCAGTACTTC
TRBJ2-7,many,TRBD1,TRBV20-1,CSAAGQGFPEQYF,TGCAGTGCGGCTGGACAGGGGTTCCCCGAGCAGTACTTC
TRBJ2-3,-,TRBD2,TRBV28,CASSHNAGTSGGGPTDTQYF,TGTGCCAGCAGCCATAATGCCGGGACTAGCGGGGGAGGACCCACAGATACGCAGTATTTT
TRBJ1-2,many,-,TRBV19,CASRRLESSYGYTF,TGTGCCAGTAGACGACTTGAATCCTCCTATGGCTACACCTTC
TRBJ1-6,-,TRBD1,TRBV6-1,CASRRDRRSPLHF,TGTGCCAGCAGAAGGGACAGGAGGTCACCCCTCCACTTT
TRBJ2-2,-,-,TRBV4-3,CASSQDHEYPGLFF,TGCGCCAGCAGCCAAGATCATGAGTACCCGGGGCTGTTTTTT
TRBJ2-3,-,-,TRBV27,CASSLRQRTDTQYF,TGTGCCAGCAGTTTAAGGCAACGCACAGATACGCAGTATTTT
TRBJ2-2,-,-,TRBV28,CASSFRDTLYGELFF,TGTGCCAGCAGTTTTCGGGACACCCTGTACGGGGAGCTGTTTTTT
TRBJ2-1,-,TRBD1,TRBV6-1,CASNPGQGAYNEQFF,TGTGCCAGCAACCCGGGACAGGGGGCCTACAATGAGCAGTTCTTC
TRBJ2-1,many,TRBD1,TRBV10-2,CASSERGQGYNEQFF,TGCGCCAGCAGTGAGAGGGGACAGGGCTACAATGAGCAGTTCTTC
TRBJ2-3,-,-,TRBV5-1,CASSLGSFGTDTQYF,TGCGCCAGCAGCTTGGGCAGTTTCGGCACAGATACGCAGTATTTT
TRBJ1-1,-,-,TRBV7-9,CASSRREGAFF,TGTGCCAGCAGCCGAAGAGAGGGAGCTTTCTTT
TRBJ1-5,-,-,TRBV5-1,CATRGGGPNSNQPQHF,TGCGCCACTCGTGGTGGGGGGCCTAATAGCAATCAGCCCCAGCATTTT
TRBJ2-7,-,-,TRBV12-3/TRBV12-4,CASSLTAPYEQYF,TGTGCCAGCAGCCTGACAGCCCCCTACGAGCAGTACTTC
TRBJ2-7,few,TRBD2,TRBV6-6,CASSPGLPGEQYF,TGTGCCAGCAGCCCGGGACTACCGGGAGAGCAGTACTTC
TRBJ2-1,few,TRBD2,TRBV4-3,CASSQEIAGVSYNEQFF,TGCGCCAGCAGCCAAGAAATAGCGGGAGTTTCCTACAATGAGCAGTTCTTC
TRBJ2-2,-,-,TRBV6-4,CASSERPTGELFF,TGTGCCAGCAGTGAGAGACCGACCGGGGAGCTGTTTTTT
TRBJ2-2,few,-,TRBV7-2,CASSPYARGGTGELFF,TGTGCCAGCAGCCCCTACGCGCGGGGTGGCACCGGGGAGCTGTTTTTT
TRBJ2-5,-,-,TRBV5-6,CASSFAVLRETQYF,TGTGCCAGCAGCTTCGCGGTGCTTCGAGAGACCCAGTACTTC
TRBJ1-1,-,TRBD1,TRBV28,CASSLPDRMNTEAFF,TGTGCCAGCAGTCTACCGGACAGGATGAACACTGAAGCTTTCTTT
TRBJ1-2,many,TRBD1,TRBV10-2,CASSRDRLSSGYTF,TGCGCCAGCAGTCGGGACAGACTGTCTAGTGGCTACACCTTC
TRBJ2-6,many,TRBD1,TRBV6-1,CASRPTGAGANVLTF,TGTGCCAGCAGACCCACAGGGGCTGGGGCCAACGTCCTGACTTTC
TRBJ2-1,-,-,TRBV15,CATSRASNNEQFF,TGTGCCACCAGCAGAGCCTCAAACAATGAGCAGTTCTTC
TRBJ2-3,many,-,TRBV24-1,CATSDKDRTGTDTQYF,TGTGCCACCAGTGATAAGGACAGAACAGGCACAGATACGCAGTATTTT
TRBJ2-1,few,-,TRBV18,CASSPDRPSYNEQFF,TGTGCCAGCTCACCCGACAGGCCCTCCTACAATGAGCAGTTCTTC
TRBJ2-7,many,-,TRBV6-5,CASSYSAGRHEQYF,TGTGCCAGCAGTTACTCGGCAGGGCGACACGAGCAGTACTTC
TRBJ1-5,many,TRBD1,TRBV12-3/TRBV12-4,CASSLATGAGQPQHF,TGTGCCAGCAGTTTAGCGACAGGGGCAGGTCAGCCCCAGCATTTT